This is a list of T cell receptor beta chains from one sample in a study of long-term antiretroviral therapy in people with HIV. Sequencing was performed with immunoSEQ multiplex PCR; in TCRdb, only in-frame clones are kept and a portion is missing. The sample consists of around 9,700 clones, 70% to 75% of them appearing once. Sequenced material: unsorted PBMCs, taken 1.8 years before starting antiretroviral therapy. Receptor source: a man aged 35-49 years with HIV. The conserved cysteine and the conserved F or W are not part of the CDR3 here.

TRBJ2-6 TRBV7-3 ASSSPGVGANVLT
TRBJ1-2 TRBV5-1 ASSSATPRSGYT
TRBJ1-1 TRBV10-2 ASKPPVRTEAF
TRBJ1-1 TRBV4-1 ASSWSTGDTEAF
TRBJ1-1 TRBV2 ASSVGTGGNTEAF
TRBJ1-5 TRBV30 AWSLGSEPQH
TRBJ1-1 TRBV7-3 ASSLDREGTEAF
TRBJ2-1 TRBV11-3 ASSSRGGAVSYNEQF
TRBJ1-2 TRBV5-1 ASSLDGGDVSYT
TRBJ1-4 TRBV27 ASRGPLDEKLF
TRBJ2-3 TRBV2 ASSEAVGGTDTQY
TRBJ2-7 TRBV7-2 ASSLGPGVAGAYEQY
TRBJ1-5 TRBV19 ASSPPGGNSNQPQH
TRBJ2-1 TRBV6-1 ASTAGTVWNEQF
TRBJ2-5 TRBV30 AWSRGSETQY
TRBJ1-6 TRBV27 ASSFSGAGGNSPLH
TRBJ1-2 TRBV6-5 ASRRNLGQDYGYT
TRBJ1-1 TRBV27 AIPRNTEAF
TRBJ2-7 TRBV6-1 ASSDGKRGLSYEQY
TRBJ2-7 TRBV19 ASSSLEGNGNLAVKQY
TRBJ2-5 TRBV10-3 AISESVIGRGVGTQY
TRBJ2-7 TRBV9 ASSVDVSYEQY
TRBJ1-3 TRBV5-6 ASSAGESSGNTIY
TRBJ2-3 TRBV5-1 ASSLAYRGEPQY
TRBJ2-7 TRBV6-6 ASREPGQLYEQY
TRBJ2-3 TRBV13 ASSRQAASGSTDTQY
TRBJ1-6 TRBV4-2 ASSLIIGGNNSPLH
TRBJ1-1 TRBV29-1 SAQGAVTEAF
TRBJ1-1 TRBV6-5 ASSSLGSGPPEAF
TRBJ1-5 TRBV6-6 ASRGQGHQPQH
TRBJ2-1 TRBV4-1 ASSQLPLSSYNEQF
TRBJ1-1 TRBV30 AWRGGFAEAF